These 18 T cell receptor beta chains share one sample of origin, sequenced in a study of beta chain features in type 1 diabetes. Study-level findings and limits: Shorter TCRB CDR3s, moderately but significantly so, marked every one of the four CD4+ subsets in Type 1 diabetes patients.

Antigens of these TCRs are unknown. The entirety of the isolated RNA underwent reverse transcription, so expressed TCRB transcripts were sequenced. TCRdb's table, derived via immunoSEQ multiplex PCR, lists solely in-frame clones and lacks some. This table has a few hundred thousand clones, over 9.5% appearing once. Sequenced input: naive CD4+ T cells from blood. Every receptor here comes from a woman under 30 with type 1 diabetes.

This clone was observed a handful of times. CDR3: CASSAGTSGYNEQFF. CDR3 nucleotides: TGTGCCAGCAGTGCCGGGACTAGCGGATACAATGAGCAGTTCTTC. The chain recombines TRBV25-1 with TRBJ2-1, with TRBD2 matching over 11 bases. The CDR3 runs to 15 residues. Germline CDR1 is MGHDK and CDR2 is SYGVNS. Trimming removed 4 bases from V and 4 bases from J; junction bases left unmatched: 3.

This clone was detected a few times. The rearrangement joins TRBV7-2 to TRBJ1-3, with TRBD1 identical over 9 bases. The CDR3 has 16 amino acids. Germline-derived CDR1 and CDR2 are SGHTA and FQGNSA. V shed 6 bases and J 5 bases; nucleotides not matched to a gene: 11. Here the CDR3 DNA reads TGTGCCAGCAGGAAGGGACAGGGAGGATGGAGAAACACCATATATTTT. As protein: CASRKGQGGWRNTIYF.

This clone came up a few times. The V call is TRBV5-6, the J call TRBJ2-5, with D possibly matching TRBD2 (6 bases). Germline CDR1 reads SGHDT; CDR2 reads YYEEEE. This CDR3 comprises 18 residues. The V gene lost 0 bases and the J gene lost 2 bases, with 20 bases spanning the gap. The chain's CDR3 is CASSLVVGASAEQETQYF. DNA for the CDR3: TGTGCCAGCAGCTTGGTGGTAGGGGCTAGCGCAGAACAAGAGACCCAGTACTTC. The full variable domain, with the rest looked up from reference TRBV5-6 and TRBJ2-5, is DAGVTQSPTHLIKTRGQQVTLRCSPKSGHDTVSWYQQALGQGPQFIFQYYEEEERQRGNFPDRFSGHQFPNYSSELNVNALLLGDSALYLCASSLVVGASAEQETQYFGPGTRLLVL.

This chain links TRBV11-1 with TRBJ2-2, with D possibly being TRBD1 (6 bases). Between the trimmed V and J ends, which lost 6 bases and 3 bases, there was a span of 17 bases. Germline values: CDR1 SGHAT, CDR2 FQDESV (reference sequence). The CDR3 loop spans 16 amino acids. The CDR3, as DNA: TGTGCCAGCAGGAAACAGCGACAGGACCACACCGGGGAGCTGTTTTTT. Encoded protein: CASRKQRQDHTGELFF.

The CDR3 spells CASSVETRGTQYF. CDR3 bases: TGTGCCAGCAGCGTTGAGACTCGGGGGACCCAGTACTTC. The chain links TRBV9 to TRBJ2-5; tentatively, D is TRBD2 (5 bases). The CDR3 spans 13 residues. Germline V gene data show CDR1 as SGDLS and CDR2 as YYNGEE. The V end was cut by 2 bases, the J end by 7 bases, with 12 bases between. The whole variable domain, remainder taken from reference TRBV9 and TRBJ2-5, is DSGVTQTPKHLITATGQRVTLRCSPRSGDLSVYWYQQSLDQGLQFLIQYYNGEERAKGNILERFSAQQFPDLHSELNLSSLELGDSALYFCASSVETRGTQYFGPGTRLLVL.

In DNA form, the CDR3 reads TGTGCCAGCAGGTCCGTCGAAGGCCGCGGGGGCTACACCTTC. This codes for CASRSVEGRGGYTF. The genes are TRBV7-9 and TRBJ1-2, with no clear D. The CDR3 has 14 amino acids. V was pared by 6 bases and J by 8 bases, with 19 bases between. The germline CDR1 and CDR2 sequences are SEHNR and FQNEAQ (reference sequence).

The CDR3 is CASSSPGARAFF. In DNA form, the CDR3 reads TGTGCCAGCAGCTCGCCGGGAGCGAGAGCTTTCTTT. V is TRBV11-2 and J is TRBJ1-1, with D unresolved. The germline CDR1 and CDR2 sequences are SGHAT and FQNNGV. Trimming took off 4 bases at V and 10 bases at J, with 13 bases between the two ends. The CDR3 is 12 residues long.

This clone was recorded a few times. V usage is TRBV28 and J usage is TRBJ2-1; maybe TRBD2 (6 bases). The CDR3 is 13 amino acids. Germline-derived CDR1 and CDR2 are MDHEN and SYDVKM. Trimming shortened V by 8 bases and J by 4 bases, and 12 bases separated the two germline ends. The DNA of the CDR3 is TGTGCCAGCTACTATAGCGGATACAATGAGCAGTTCTTC. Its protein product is CASYYSGYNEQFF.

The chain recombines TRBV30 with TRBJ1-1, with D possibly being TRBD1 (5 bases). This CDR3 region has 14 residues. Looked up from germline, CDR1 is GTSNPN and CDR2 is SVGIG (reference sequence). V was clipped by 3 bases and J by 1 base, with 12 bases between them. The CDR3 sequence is CAWSQGLRNTEAFF. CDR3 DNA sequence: TGTGCCTGGAGCCAGGGACTGAGGAACACTGAAGCTTTCTTT.

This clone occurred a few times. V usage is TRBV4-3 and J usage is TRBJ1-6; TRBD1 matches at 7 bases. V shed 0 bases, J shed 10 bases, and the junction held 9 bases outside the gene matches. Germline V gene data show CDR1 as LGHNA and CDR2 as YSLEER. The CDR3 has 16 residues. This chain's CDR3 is CASSQDPPGGQSPLHF. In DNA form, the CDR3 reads TGCGCCAGCAGCCAAGATCCGCCAGGGGGTCAGTCACCCCTCCACTTT.

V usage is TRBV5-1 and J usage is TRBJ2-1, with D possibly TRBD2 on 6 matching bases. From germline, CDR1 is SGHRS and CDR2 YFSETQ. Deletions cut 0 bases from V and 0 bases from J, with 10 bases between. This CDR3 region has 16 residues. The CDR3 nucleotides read TGCGCCAGCAGCTTGGAGGGCGGGAACTCCTACAATGAGCAGTTCTTC. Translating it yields CASSLEGGNSYNEQFF.

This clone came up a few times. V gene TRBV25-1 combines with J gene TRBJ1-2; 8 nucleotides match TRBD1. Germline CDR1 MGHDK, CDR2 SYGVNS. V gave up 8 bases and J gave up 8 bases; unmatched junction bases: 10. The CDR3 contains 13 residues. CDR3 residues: CASAEYRGEGYTF. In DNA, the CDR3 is TGTGCCAGCGCAGAGTACAGGGGGGAGGGCTACACCTTC.

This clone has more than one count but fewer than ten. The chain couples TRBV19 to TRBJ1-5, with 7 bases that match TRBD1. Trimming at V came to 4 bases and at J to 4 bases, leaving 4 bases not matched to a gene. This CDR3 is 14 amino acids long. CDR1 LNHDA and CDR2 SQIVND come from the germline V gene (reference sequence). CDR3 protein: CASSTRTGNQPQHF. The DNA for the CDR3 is TGTGCCAGTAGTACTCGGACAGGTAATCAGCCCCAGCATTTT.

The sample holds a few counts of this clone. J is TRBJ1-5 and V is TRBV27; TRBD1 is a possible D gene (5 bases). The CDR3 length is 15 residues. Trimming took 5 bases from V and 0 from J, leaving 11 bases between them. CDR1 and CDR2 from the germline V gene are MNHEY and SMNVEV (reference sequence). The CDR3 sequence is CASSPTTGSNQPQHF. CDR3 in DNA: TGTGCCAGCAGTCCCACCACAGGTAGCAATCAGCCCCAGCATTTT.

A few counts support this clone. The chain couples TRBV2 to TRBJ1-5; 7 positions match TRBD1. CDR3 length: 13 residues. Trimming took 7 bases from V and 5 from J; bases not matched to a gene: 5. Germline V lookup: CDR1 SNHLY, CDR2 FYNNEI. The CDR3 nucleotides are TGTGCCAGCAATGACAGGGTGGATCAGCCCCAGCATTTT. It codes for CASNDRVDQPQHF.

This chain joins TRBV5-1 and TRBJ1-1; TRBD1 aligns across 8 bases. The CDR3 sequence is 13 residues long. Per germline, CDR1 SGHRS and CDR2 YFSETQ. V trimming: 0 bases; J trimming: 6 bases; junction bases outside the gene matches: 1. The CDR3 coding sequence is TGCGCCAGCAGCTTGGACAGGGGGGCTGAAGCTTTCTTT. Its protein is CASSLDRGAEAFF.

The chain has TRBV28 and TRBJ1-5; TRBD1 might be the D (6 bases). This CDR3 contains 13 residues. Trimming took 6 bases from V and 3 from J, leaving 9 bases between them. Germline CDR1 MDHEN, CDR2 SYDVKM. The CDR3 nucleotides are TGTGCCAGCAGAACAGGGTACAATCAGCCCCAGCATTTT. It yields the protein CASRTGYNQPQHF.

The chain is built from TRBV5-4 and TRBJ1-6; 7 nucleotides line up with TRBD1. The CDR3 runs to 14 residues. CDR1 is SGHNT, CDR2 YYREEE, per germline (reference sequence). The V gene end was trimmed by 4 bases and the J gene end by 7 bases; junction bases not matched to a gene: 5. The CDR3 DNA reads TGTGCCAGCAGCCGAGGGACAGCAAATTCACCCCTCCACTTT. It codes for CASSRGTANSPLHF.